This T cell receptor beta chain was sequenced during a study of blood T cell repertoires in COVID-19 (TCRdb year 2020). About the study as a whole: Samples from collaborators originated in the United States, Italy and Spain and spanned both the acute and convalescent phases of COVID-19. The prospective study material was composed of cDNA or gDNA derived from T cells, B-cell-depleted T cells, or PBMCs. Deeply sampled blood TCRbeta repertoires from subjects exposed to, actively infected with, or recovered from COVID-19 were included in the dataset. The repertoires were made available in a free public database intended to serve as a resource for research on the immune response to SARS-CoV-2. The samples were drawn from two sources: the first 160 participants of the ongoing ImmuneRACE study, and 1,254 subjects contributed by 6 global collaborators. The sample metadata nearly always contained a de-identified subject ID, COVID-19 status, age in years and sex. HLA class I and class II types, where available, came from metadata supplied by the sample provider rather than from assay-based typing.

Of note for this clone: Its binding antigen is unknown. No per-base quality is available; no much larger clone lies one base away.

From the cysteine up to the phenylalanine, the CDR3 has a length of 15 residues. Just CDR3 DNA is preserved here, 45 bases in frame from base 1. The CDR1 and CDR2 encoded by the germline V gene (reference sequence) are LNHDA and SQIVND. Germline trimming amounts to 3 bases on V and 2 bases on J, with 3 as the count of junction bases outside the gene matches. TCRbeta CDR3 regions were amplified from genomic DNA using the immunoSEQ Assay, a bias-controlled multiplex PCR. For the original study's pipeline: Within the assay, amplification of reference gene primers was used to estimate how many nucleated cells each sample contained. Sequence reads were collapsed and filtered to measure the absolute abundance of every unique TCRbeta CDR3 rearrangement. For each sample, productive Simpson clonality was calculated by taking the square root of Simpson's diversity index across productive rearrangements. TCRdb retrieved this table from immuneACCESS and kept in-frame rearrangements only. Not all clones are present; in checked studies, unresolved V genes account for under half, and no reason is known for the remainder. V and J calls and clone size are given by that table; D and trimming were obtained from the DNA. This sample lists 55,000 to 75,000 clones; roughly 81% were detected once. Of the sample, approximately 14% falls within the top ten clones.

The collaborating institutions used their own protocols to collect whole blood in K2EDTA tubes. For TCRbeta analysis, collaborator samples were shipped as frozen whole blood, as isolated PBMCs, or as DNA extracted from either sample type. Study-level results and caveats: The quantity of clinical and demographic metadata differed by source and by participant and was supplied without curation.

The chain employs TRBV19 and TRBJ2-3; 9 bases in between match TRBD2. The sample taken for sequencing was peripheral blood. The sequence was collected from a man older than 75 with acute or convalescent COVID-19. The nucleotide sequence reads as follows: TGTGCCAGTAGTATGGCGGGAGGGAACACAGATACGCAGTATTTT. This codes for CASSMAGGNTDTQYF. With the portions outside the CDR3 filled from the reference TRBV19 and TRBJ2-3 genes, the complete variable region becomes DGGITQSPKYLFRKEGQNVTLSCEQNLNHDAMYWYRQDPGQGLRLIYYSQIVNDFQKGDIAEGYSVSREKKESFPLTVTSAQKNPTAFYLCASSMAGGNTDTQYFGPGTRLTVL.